The present TCR beta chain was sequenced within a study of memory CD4+ T cells and cytomegalovirus serostatus. Remarks on this clone: Its antigen is unidentified.

General observations from the study: Suggested: most of the CMV-linked TCR signature lies in CD4+ memory cells.

The CDR3 is 15 amino acids. Germline assignment: CDR1 SGHKS and CDR2 YYEKEE (reference sequence). Trimming took 4 bases from V and 6 from J, leaving 20 bases between them. The sort gate was single viable CD3+CD4+CD8-CD45RO+ cells for memory CD4+ T cells. Clones were read by immunoSEQ multiplex PCR, and TCRdb kept only the in-frame ones, dropping some. Here the sample spans about 42,000 clones, 60% to 80% being singletons. Source material: memory CD4+ T cells from blood. The receptor was derived from an adult in good health and CMV-seronegative. The chain combines TRBV5-5 with TRBJ2-7, with D unclear. The CDR3, as DNA: TGTGCCAGCAGCGGGTCAGGAACACCCAATACCGAGCAGTACTTC. This sequence encodes CASSGSGTPNTEQYF.